This T cell receptor (beta chain) emerged from a study of T-cell memory formation after mild COVID-19. CDR3 length: 15 residues. V was shortened by 0 bases and J by 0 bases, with 9 bases between the two germline ends. Germline CDR1 is DFQATT and CDR2 is SNEGSKA (reference sequence). One entry per CDR3 protein results from TCRdb running MiXCR on the 5' RACE reads. The data contain more than 110,000 distinct CDR3 sequences, about 23% of them seen just once; the ten biggest clones take up around 22%. Sequencing was done on a sample of PBMCs or a T cell subset sorted from them (not recorded which). This receptor was taken from an adult woman who had mild COVID-19 (a few samples of this study predate the infection). Cell type and time point are not known. The V call is TRBV20-1, the J call TRBJ1-3; a weak D match, TRBD1 (5 bases). The CDR3 protein is CSARERQSSGNTIYF. The CDR3 DNA reads as TGCAGTGCTAGAGAGAGACAGAGCTCTGGAAACACCATATATTTT.